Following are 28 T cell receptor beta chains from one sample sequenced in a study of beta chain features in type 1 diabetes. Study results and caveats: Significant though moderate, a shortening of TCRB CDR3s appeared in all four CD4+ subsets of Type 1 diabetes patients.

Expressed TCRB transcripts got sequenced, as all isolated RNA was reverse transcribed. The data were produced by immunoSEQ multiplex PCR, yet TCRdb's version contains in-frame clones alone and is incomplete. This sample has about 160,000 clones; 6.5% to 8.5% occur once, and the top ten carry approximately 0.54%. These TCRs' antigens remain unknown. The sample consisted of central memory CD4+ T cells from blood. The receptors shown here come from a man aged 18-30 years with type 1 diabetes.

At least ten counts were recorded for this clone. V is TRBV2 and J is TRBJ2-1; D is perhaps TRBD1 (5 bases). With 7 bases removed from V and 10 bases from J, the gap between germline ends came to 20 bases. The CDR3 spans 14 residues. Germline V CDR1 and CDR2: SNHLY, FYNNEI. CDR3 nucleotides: TGTGCCAGCAAAGAGGACGGACACACACGAGAGCAGTTCTTC. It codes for CASKEDGHTREQFF.

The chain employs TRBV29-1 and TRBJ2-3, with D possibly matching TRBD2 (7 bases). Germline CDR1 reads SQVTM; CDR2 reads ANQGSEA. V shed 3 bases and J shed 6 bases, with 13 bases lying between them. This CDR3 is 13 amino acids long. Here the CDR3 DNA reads TGCAGCGTTGATACGGGGGGCAGGGATACGCAGTATTTT. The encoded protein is CSVDTGGRDTQYF.

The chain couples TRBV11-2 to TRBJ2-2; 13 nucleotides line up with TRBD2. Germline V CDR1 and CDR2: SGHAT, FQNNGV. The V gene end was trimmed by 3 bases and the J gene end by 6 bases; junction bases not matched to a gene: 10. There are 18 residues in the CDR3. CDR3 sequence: CASSFRLAGGRSAGELFF. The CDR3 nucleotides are TGTGCCAGCAGCTTCCGACTAGCGGGGGGCAGGTCGGCCGGGGAGCTGTTTTTT. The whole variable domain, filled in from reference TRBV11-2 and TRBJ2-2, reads EAGVAQSPRYKIIEKRQSVAFWCNPISGHATLYWYQQILGQGPKLLIQFQNNGVVDDSQLPKDRFSAERLKGVDSTLKIQPAKLEDSAVYLCASSFRLAGGRSAGELFFGEGSRLTVL.

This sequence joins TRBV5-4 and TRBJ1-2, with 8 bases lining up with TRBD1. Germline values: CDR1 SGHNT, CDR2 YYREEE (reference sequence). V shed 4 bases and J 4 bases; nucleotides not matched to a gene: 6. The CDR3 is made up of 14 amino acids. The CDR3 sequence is CASSAGGATYGYTF. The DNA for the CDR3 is TGTGCCAGCAGCGCAGGGGGCGCGACCTATGGCTACACCTTC.

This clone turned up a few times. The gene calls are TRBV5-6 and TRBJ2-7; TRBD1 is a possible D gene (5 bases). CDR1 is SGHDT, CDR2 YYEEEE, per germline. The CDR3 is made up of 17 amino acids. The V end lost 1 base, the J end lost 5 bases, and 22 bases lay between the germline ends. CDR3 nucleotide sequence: TGTGCCAGCAGCTTGATCGGACCCCCGGGCAGGGATCACGAGCAGTACTTC. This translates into CASSLIGPPGRDHEQYF.

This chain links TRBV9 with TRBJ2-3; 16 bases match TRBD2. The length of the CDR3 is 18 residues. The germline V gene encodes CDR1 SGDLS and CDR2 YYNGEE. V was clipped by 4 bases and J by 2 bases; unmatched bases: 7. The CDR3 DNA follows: TGTGCCAGCAGCCCCGGGACTAGCGGGGGGGCCCCCACAGATACGCAGTATTTT. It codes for CASSPGTSGGAPTDTQYF.

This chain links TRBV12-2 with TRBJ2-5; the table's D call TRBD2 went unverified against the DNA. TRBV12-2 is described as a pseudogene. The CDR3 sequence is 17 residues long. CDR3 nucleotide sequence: TGTGCAAGTCGCTTAGCGTGGTCTAGCGGGAGGGTAGAGACCCAGTACTTC. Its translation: CASRLAWSSGRVETQYF.

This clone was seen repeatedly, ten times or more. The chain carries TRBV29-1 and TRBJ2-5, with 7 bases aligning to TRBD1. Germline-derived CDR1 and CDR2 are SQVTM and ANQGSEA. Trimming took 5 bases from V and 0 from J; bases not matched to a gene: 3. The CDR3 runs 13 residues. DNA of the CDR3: TGCAGCGTTTTACAGGGGCACCAAGAGACCCAGTACTTC. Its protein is CSVLQGHQETQYF.

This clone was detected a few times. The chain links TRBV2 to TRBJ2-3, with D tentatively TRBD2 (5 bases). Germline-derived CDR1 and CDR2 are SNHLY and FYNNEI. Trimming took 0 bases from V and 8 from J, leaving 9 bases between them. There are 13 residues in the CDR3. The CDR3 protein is CASSEANEGTQYF. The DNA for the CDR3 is TGTGCCAGCAGTGAAGCGAATGAGGGTACGCAGTATTTT. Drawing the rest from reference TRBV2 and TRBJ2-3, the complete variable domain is EPEVTQTPSHQVTQMGQEVILRCVPISNHLYFYWYRQILGQKVEFLVSFYNNEISEKSEIFDDQFSVERPDGSNFTLKIRSTKLEDSAMYFCASSEANEGTQYFGPGTRLTVL.

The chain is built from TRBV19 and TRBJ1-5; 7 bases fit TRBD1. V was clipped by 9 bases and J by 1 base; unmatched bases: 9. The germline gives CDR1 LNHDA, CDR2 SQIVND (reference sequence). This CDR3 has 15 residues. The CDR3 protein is CARPPGQESNQPQHF. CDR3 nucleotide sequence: TGTGCCAGACCTCCCGGACAGGAGAGCAATCAGCCCCAGCATTTT.

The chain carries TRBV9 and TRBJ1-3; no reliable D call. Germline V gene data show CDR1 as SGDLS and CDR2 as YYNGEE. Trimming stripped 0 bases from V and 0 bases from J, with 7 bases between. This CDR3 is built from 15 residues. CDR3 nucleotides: TGTGCCAGCAGCGTAGGGCATACCTCTGGAAACACCATATATTTT. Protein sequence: CASSVGHTSGNTIYF.

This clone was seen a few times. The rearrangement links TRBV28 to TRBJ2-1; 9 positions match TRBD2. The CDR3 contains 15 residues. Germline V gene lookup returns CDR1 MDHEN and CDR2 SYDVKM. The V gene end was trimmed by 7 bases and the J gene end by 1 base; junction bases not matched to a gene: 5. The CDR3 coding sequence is TGTGCCAGCACCCAAGCGGGGGGATCCTACAATGAGCAGTTCTTC. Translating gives CASTQAGGSYNEQFF. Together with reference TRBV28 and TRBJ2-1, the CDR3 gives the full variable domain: DVKVTQSSRYLVKRTGEKVFLECVQDMDHENMFWYRQDPGLGLRLIYFSYDVKMKEKGDIPEGYSVSREKKERFSLILESASTNQTSMYLCASTQAGGSYNEQFFGPGTRLTVL.

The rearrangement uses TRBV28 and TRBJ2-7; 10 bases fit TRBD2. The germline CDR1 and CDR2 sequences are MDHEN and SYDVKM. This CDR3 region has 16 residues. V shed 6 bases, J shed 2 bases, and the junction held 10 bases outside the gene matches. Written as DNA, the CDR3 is TGTGCCAGCAGGCATACCCGGACTAGCGGTGCCTACGAGCAGTACTTC. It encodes CASRHTRTSGAYEQYF.

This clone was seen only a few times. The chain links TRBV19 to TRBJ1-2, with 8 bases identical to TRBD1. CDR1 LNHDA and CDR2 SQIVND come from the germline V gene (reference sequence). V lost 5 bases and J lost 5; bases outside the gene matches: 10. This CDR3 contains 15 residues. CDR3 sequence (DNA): TGTGCCAGTAGTGTACAGGGGGAAAAAGCTTATGGCTACACCTTC. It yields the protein CASSVQGEKAYGYTF.

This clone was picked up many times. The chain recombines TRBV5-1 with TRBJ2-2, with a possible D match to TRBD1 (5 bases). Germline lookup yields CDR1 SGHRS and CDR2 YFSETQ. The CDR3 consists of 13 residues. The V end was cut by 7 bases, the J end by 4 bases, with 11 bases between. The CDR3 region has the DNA TGCGCCAGCGGCAGGGAACTCACCGGGGAGCTGTTTTTT. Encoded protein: CASGRELTGELFF.

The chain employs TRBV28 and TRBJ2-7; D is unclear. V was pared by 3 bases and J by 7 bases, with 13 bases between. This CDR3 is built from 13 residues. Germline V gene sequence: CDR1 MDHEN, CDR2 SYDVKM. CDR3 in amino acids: CASSLGTPLEQYF. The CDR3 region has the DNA TGTGCCAGCAGTTTGGGCACGCCCTTAGAGCAGTACTTC.

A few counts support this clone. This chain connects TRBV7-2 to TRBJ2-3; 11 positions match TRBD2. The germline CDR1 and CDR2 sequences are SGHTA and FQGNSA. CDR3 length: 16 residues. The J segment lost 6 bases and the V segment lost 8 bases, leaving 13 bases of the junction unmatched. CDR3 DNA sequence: TGTGCCAGCCGCTCGGGACTAGCGGCTACTCGGGATACGCAGTATTTT. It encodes CASRSGLAATRDTQYF.

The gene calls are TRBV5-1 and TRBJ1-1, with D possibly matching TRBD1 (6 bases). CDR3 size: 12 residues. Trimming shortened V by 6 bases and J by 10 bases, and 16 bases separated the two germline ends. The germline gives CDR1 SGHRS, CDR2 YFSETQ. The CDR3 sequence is CASTDQGIGAFF. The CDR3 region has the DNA TGCGCCAGCACCGACCAGGGGATTGGAGCTTTCTTT.

Here the CDR3 reads CASSLVQSYEQYF. The CDR3 coding sequence is TGTGCCAGCAGCTTAGTACAGTCCTACGAGCAGTACTTC. V usage is TRBV11-2 and J usage is TRBJ2-7; D gene uncertain. Germline V lookup: CDR1 SGHAT, CDR2 FQNNGV. There are 13 residues in the CDR3. V was shortened by 1 base and J by 1 base, with 5 bases between the two germline ends.

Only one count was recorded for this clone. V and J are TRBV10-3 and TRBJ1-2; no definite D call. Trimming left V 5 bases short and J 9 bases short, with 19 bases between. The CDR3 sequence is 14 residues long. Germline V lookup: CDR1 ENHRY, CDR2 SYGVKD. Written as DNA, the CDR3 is TGTGCCATCAGTCTGGCGACTTCGACGGAGCGCTACACCTTC. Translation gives CAISLATSTERYTF.

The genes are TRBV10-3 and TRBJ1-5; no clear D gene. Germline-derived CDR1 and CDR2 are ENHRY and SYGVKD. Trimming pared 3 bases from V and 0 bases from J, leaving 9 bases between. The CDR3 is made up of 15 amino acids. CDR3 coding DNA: TGTGCCATCAGTGATTTGTCAGATAGCAATCAGCCCCAGCATTTT. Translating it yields CAISDLSDSNQPQHF.

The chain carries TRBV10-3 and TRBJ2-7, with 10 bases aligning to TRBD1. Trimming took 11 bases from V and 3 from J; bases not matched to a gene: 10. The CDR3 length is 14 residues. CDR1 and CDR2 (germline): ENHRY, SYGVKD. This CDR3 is CAVGTGDLNYEQYF. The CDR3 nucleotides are TGTGCCGTCGGGACAGGGGATCTAAACTACGAGCAGTACTTC.

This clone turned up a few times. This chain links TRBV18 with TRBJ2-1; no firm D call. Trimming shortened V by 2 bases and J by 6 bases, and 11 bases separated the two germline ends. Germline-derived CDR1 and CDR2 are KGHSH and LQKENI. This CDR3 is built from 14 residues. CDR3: CASSPVAVGNEQFF. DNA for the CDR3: TGTGCCAGCTCACCAGTAGCCGTTGGCAATGAGCAGTTCTTC.

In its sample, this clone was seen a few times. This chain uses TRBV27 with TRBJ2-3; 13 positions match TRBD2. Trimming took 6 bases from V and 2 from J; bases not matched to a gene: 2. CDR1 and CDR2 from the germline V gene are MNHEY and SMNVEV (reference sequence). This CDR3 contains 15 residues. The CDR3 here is CASSGLAGATDTQYF. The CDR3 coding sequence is TGTGCCAGCAGCGGACTAGCGGGGGCCACAGATACGCAGTATTTT.

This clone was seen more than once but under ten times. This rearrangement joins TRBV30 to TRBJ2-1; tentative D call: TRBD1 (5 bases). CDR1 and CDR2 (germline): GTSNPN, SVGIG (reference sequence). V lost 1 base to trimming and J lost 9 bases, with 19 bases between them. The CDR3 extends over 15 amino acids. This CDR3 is CAWSATLGATVEQFF. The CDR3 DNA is TGTGCCTGGAGTGCGACTCTTGGGGCCACAGTTGAGCAGTTCTTC.

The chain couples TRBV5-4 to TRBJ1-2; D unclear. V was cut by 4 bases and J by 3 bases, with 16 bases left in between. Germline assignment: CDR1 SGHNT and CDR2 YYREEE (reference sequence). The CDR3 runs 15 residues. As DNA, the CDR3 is TGTGCCAGCAGCCCCCAGGTGGGCGCCGACTATGGCTACACCTTC. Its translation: CASSPQVGADYGYTF.

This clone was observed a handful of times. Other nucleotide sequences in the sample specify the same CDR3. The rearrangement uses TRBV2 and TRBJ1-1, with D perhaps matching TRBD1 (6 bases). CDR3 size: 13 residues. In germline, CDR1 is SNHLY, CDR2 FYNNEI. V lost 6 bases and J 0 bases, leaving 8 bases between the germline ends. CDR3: CASRGQMNTEAFF. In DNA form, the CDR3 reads TGTGCCAGCAGAGGACAGATGAACACTGAAGCTTTCTTT.

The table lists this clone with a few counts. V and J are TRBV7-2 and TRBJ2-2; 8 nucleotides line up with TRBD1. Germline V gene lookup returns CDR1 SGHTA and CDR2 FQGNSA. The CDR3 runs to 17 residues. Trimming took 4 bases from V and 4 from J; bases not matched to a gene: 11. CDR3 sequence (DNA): TGTGCCAGCAGCTCACACGCCGGGACAGGCTTCACCGGGGAGCTGTTTTTT. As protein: CASSSHAGTGFTGELFF.